The 9 T cell receptor beta chains listed next were all sequenced from one sample in a study of T cell responses to AZD1222 COVID-19 vaccine. Sequencing was performed with immunoSEQ multiplex PCR; in TCRdb, only in-frame clones are kept and a portion is missing. The table lists about 160,000 clones, 92% of them singletons. The sample was peripheral blood, taken 28 days after the second AZD1222 dose. The receptors were sampled from an adult who received the AZD1222 COVID-19 vaccine.

This rearrangement joins TRBV18 to TRBJ2-7; 9 positions agree with TRBD2. The V and J ends lost 6 bases and 7 bases, in that order; junction bases with no gene match: 13. This CDR3 comprises 15 residues. Looked up from germline, CDR1 is KGHSH and CDR2 is LQKENI. CDR3: CASSPLERGETEQYF. The CDR3 nucleotides are TGTGCCAGCTCGCCCCTTGAGCGGGGGGAGACGGAGCAGTACTTC.

V usage is TRBV19 and J usage is TRBJ1-1, with D maybe TRBD1 (6 bases). This CDR3 has 14 amino acids. V lost 1 base, J lost 1 base, and 7 bases lay in between. Germline V gene data show CDR1 as LNHDA and CDR2 as SQIVND (reference sequence). The CDR3 loop reads CASSIGQANTEAFF. The CDR3 nucleotides are TGTGCCAGTAGTATAGGACAGGCGAACACTGAAGCTTTCTTT.

The CDR3 coding sequence is TGTGCCTGGATCACCCGCCAGAACACTGAAGCTTTCTTT. Translating gives CAWITRQNTEAFF. The rearrangement joins TRBV30 to TRBJ1-1; no definite D call. CDR3 length: 13 amino acids. The V and J ends lost 4 bases and 1 base respectively, with 10 bases between them. The germline CDR1 and CDR2 sequences are GTSNPN and SVGIG (reference sequence).

This chain links TRBV20-1 with TRBJ1-2; 7 bases line up with TRBD1. Germline V gene sequence: CDR1 DFQATT, CDR2 SNEGSKA (reference sequence). With V trimmed by 3 bases and J by 4 bases, 5 bases remained unmatched. This CDR3 has 13 residues. The CDR3 DNA follows: TGCAGTGCTAGTCAGTCAGGGGGCTATGGCTACACCTTC. Its protein is CSASQSGGYGYTF.

The chain uses TRBV5-1 and TRBJ2-2; D is possibly TRBD1 (5 bases). Germline CDR1 and CDR2: SGHRS and YFSETQ. The CDR3 runs 16 residues. V lost 0 bases and J 2 bases, leaving 11 bases between the germline ends. CDR3 region: CASSLGSGFNTGELFF. The DNA of the CDR3 is TGCGCCAGCAGCTTGGGCTCAGGGTTTAACACCGGGGAGCTGTTTTTT.

This chain links TRBV6-6 with TRBJ2-7; D gene uncertain. CDR3 length: 12 residues. Deletions cut 4 bases from V and 0 bases from J, with 4 bases between. The V gene's germline CDR1 is MNHNY and CDR2 SVGAGI (reference sequence). The CDR3 nucleotides are TGTGCCAGCAGTTCTATCTCCTACGAGCAGTACTTC. This translates into CASSSISYEQYF.

This chain links TRBV7-9 with TRBJ1-5, with D unresolved. There are 14 residues in the CDR3. CDR1 is SEHNR and CDR2 is FQNEAQ in the germline V gene (reference sequence). Between the trimmed V and J ends, which lost 4 bases and 2 bases, there was a span of 9 bases. CDR3 amino acids: CASSSQSGNQPQHF. CDR3 in DNA: TGTGCCAGCAGCTCCCAGAGCGGCAATCAGCCCCAGCATTTT.

The gene calls are TRBV5-1 and TRBJ2-7, with TRBD1 identical over 10 bases. The CDR3 totals 16 residues. Germline V CDR1 and CDR2: SGHRS, YFSETQ. With V trimmed by 5 bases and J by 4 bases, 12 bases remained unmatched. The CDR3: CASRSTGGTTGYEQYF. CDR3 nucleotides: TGCGCCAGCAGATCGACAGGGGGCACCACAGGATACGAGCAGTACTTC. Filled out from reference TRBV5-1 and TRBJ2-7, the complete variable domain reads KAGVTQTPRYLIKTRGQQVTLSCSPISGHRSVSWYQQTPGQGLQFLFEYFSETQRNKGNFPGRFSGRQFSNSRSEMNVSTLELGDSALYLCASRSTGGTTGYEQYFGPGTRLTVT.

This clone was found once. The chain couples TRBV6-6 to TRBJ2-2, with D tentatively TRBD2 (6 bases). Germline lookup yields CDR1 MNHNY and CDR2 SVGAGI (reference sequence). V was clipped by 2 bases and J by 4 bases, with 8 bases between them. This CDR3 has 14 residues. The DNA of the CDR3 is TGTGCCAGCAGTTACCTGGGGGGCACCGGGGAGCTGTTTTTT. Translating gives CASSYLGGTGELFF.